This record looks at one TCR beta chain sequence and its context. The data are from a study of blood T cell repertoires in COVID-19. Trimming stripped 1 base from V and 4 bases from J, with 8 bases between. Germline V lookup: CDR1 LGHDT, CDR2 YNNKEL (reference sequence). The CDR3 totals 14 residues. The method was immunoSEQ multiplex PCR; TCRdb's version includes in-frame clones alone and lacks a portion of them. This sample has over 120,000 clones, with over 80% found just once. Input material: peripheral blood. The sequence derives from a woman in her forties or fifties with acute or convalescent COVID-19. The rearrangement joins TRBV3-1 (or the pseudogene TRBV3-2) to TRBJ1-3; D is unclear. DNA of the CDR3: TGTGCCAGCAGCCAAGGCGGCGCAGGAAACACCATATATTTT. Amino acids: CASSQGGAGNTIYF.